The 14 T cell receptor beta chains in this list originate from one sample, sequenced in a study of blood T cell repertoires in COVID-19. Clones were sequenced by immunoSEQ multiplex PCR, and TCRdb holds only the in-frame ones, with some missing. This table has 90,000 to 120,000 clones, roughly 71% appearing once. The material sequenced was peripheral blood. The source is a man older than 75 with acute or convalescent COVID-19.

The chain links TRBV7-9 to TRBJ2-1, with 9 bases aligning to TRBD2. J gave up 9 bases and V 3 bases, and 6 bases lay outside the gene matches. The CDR3 has 14 amino acids. Per germline, CDR1 SEHNR and CDR2 FQNEAQ (reference sequence). The CDR3 DNA reads as TGTGCCAGCAGCTTGGGACTAGCAGTCGGTGAGCAGTTCTTC. Translating it yields CASSLGLAVGEQFF.

V and J are TRBV28 and TRBJ1-2; tentative D call: TRBD1 (5 bases). Deletions cut 6 bases from V and 8 bases from J, with 13 bases between. Germline V gives CDR1 MDHEN, CDR2 SYDVKM. This CDR3 spans 12 amino acids. CDR3 loop: CASRGGGSGYTF. The CDR3 DNA reads TGTGCCAGCAGGGGGGGAGGGTCCGGCTACACCTTC.

The gene calls are TRBV5-1 and TRBJ1-2, with D tentatively TRBD1 (5 bases). CDR1 and CDR2 from the germline V gene are SGHRS and YFSETQ. CDR3 length: 16 residues. V shed 0 bases and J shed 7 bases, with 19 bases lying between them. The CDR3 bases are TGCGCCAGCAGCTTGGTGCGCGGGACCACTGGAAGTGGCTACACCTTC. It codes for CASSLVRGTTGSGYTF.

This chain joins TRBV11-2 and TRBJ2-1; 9 positions agree with TRBD1. The CDR3 extends over 15 amino acids. Germline CDR1 reads SGHAT; CDR2 reads FQNNGV. V lost 3 bases to trimming and J lost 3 bases; unmatched junction nucleotides: 3. In DNA form, the CDR3 reads TGTGCCAGCAGCTTTCGACAGGGGGACTACAATGAGCAGTTCTTC. Translation: CASSFRQGDYNEQFF. The full variable domain, in which reference TRBV11-2 and TRBJ2-1 provide the parts outside the CDR3, is EAGVAQSPRYKIIEKRQSVAFWCNPISGHATLYWYQQILGQGPKLLIQFQNNGVVDDSQLPKDRFSAERLKGVDSTLKIQPAKLEDSAVYLCASSFRQGDYNEQFFGPGTRLTVL.

This clone appeared once. V gene TRBV7-3 combines with J gene TRBJ1-1, with D unresolved. This CDR3 is 16 amino acids long. The V end lost 5 bases, the J end lost 1 base, and 17 bases lay between the germline ends. CDR1 and CDR2 from the germline V gene are SGHTA and FQGTGA. The CDR3 protein is CASSGNPGSGNTEAFF. The CDR3 bases are TGTGCCAGCAGCGGTAACCCCGGGTCGGGGAACACTGAAGCTTTCTTT.

CDR3 residues: CASSAAGTGAWEQFF. In nucleotides, the CDR3 is TGTGCCAGCAGCGCCGCGGGGACAGGGGCATGGGAGCAGTTCTTC. This chain joins TRBV9 and TRBJ2-1; 10 positions agree with TRBD1. This CDR3 has 15 residues. J gave up 10 bases and V 3 bases, and 10 bases lay outside the gene matches. The germline V gene encodes CDR1 SGDLS and CDR2 YYNGEE.

Within the sample, this clone is large. The same CDR3 arises from other DNA sequences in this sample as well. The chain links TRBV7-9 to TRBJ1-2; a weak D match, TRBD1 (6 bases). This CDR3 is 13 amino acids long. CDR1 and CDR2 (germline): SEHNR, FQNEAQ (reference sequence). Trimming left V 1 base short and J 4 bases short, with 7 bases between. The DNA of the CDR3 is TGTGCCAGCAGCTTAGGGACAGCCTATGGCTACACCTTC. Translated, it gives CASSLGTAYGYTF. Combining the CDR3 with reference TRBV7-9 and TRBJ1-2 gives the whole variable domain DTGVSQNPRHKITKRGQNVTFRCDPISEHNRLYWYRQTLGQGPEFLTYFQNEAQLEKSRLLSDRFSAERPKGSFSTLEIQRTEQGDSAMYLCASSLGTAYGYTFGSGTRLTVV.

This clone was recorded only once. The chain links TRBV9 to TRBJ2-1; 7 bases are a match to TRBD2. The junction had 3 bases not matched to a gene; V was cut back by 2 bases and J by 1 base. The germline gives CDR1 SGDLS, CDR2 YYNGEE. The CDR3 is 15 residues long. The CDR3 protein is CASSVTGGSYNEQFF. Written as DNA, the CDR3 is TGTGCCAGCAGCGTTACCGGGGGGTCCTACAATGAGCAGTTCTTC. Variable domain in full (rest from reference TRBV9 and TRBJ2-1): DSGVTQTPKHLITATGQRVTLRCSPRSGDLSVYWYQQSLDQGLQFLIQYYNGEERAKGNILERFSAQQFPDLHSELNLSSLELGDSALYFCASSVTGGSYNEQFFGPGTRLTVL.

The chain has TRBV11-2 and TRBJ2-3; maybe TRBD2 (6 bases). Looked up from germline, CDR1 is SGHAT and CDR2 is FQNNGV. The CDR3 is 16 amino acids. The V end lost 2 bases, the J end lost 4 bases, and 16 bases lay between the germline ends. The CDR3 DNA follows: TGTGCCAGCAGCTTAACGGTGGGAGGTGGCGCAGATACGCAGTATTTT. Residues: CASSLTVGGGADTQYF.

This clone was seen only a few times. V is TRBV7-9 and J is TRBJ1-5, with D possibly TRBD1 on 6 matching bases. CDR1 is SEHNR, CDR2 FQNEAQ, per germline (reference sequence). CDR3 length equals 13 residues. Trimming pared 4 bases from V and 12 bases from J, leaving 16 bases between. In DNA form, the CDR3 reads TGTGCCAGCAGCTCCTCGGGGGGCGGCCACCAGCATTTT. Its protein product is CASSSSGGGHQHF.

CDR3 sequence: CASSQGTGQAARELFF. The DNA for the CDR3 is TGTGCCAGCAGCCAAGGGACAGGGCAGGCCGCAAGAGAACTGTTTTTT. The chain uses TRBV3-1 (or the pseudogene TRBV3-2) and TRBJ1-4, with 8 bases that match TRBD1. Germline V gives CDR1 LGHDT, CDR2 YNNKEL (reference sequence). The V segment lost 1 base and the J segment 12 bases; nucleotides outside the gene matches: 13. The CDR3 runs to 16 residues.

The V and J genes are TRBV2 and TRBJ1-3, with D perhaps TRBD1 (6 bases). This CDR3 comprises 14 residues. Between the trimmed V and J ends, which lost 6 bases and 2 bases, there was a span of 11 bases. The germline V gene has CDR1 SNHLY and CDR2 FYNNEI. The CDR3 is CASRSGQTGNTIYF. In DNA form, the CDR3 reads TGTGCCAGCAGATCCGGACAGACTGGAAACACCATATATTTT.

The DNA of the CDR3 is TGTGCCAGCAGCGTAGGGGTCAGTGATCGGGGCGGGATGAGGGGTGAGCAGTTCTTC. It codes for CASSVGVSDRGGMRGEQFF. The chain has TRBV9 and TRBJ2-1, with a weak D call TRBD2 (6 bases). The CDR3 loop spans 19 amino acids. In germline, CDR1 is SGDLS, CDR2 YYNGEE. Trimming took off 0 bases at V and 9 bases at J, with 28 bases between the two ends.

This rearrangement joins TRBV5-8 to TRBJ1-5; no reliable D call. Germline V gene data show CDR1 as SGHTS and CDR2 as YDEGEE. V dropped 0 bases and J dropped 9 bases, with 10 bases sitting between them. CDR3 length: 13 amino acids. In DNA form, the CDR3 reads TGTGCCAGCAGCTTGGATTTGAGAGGGCCCCAGCATTTT. It is translated as CASSLDLRGPQHF.